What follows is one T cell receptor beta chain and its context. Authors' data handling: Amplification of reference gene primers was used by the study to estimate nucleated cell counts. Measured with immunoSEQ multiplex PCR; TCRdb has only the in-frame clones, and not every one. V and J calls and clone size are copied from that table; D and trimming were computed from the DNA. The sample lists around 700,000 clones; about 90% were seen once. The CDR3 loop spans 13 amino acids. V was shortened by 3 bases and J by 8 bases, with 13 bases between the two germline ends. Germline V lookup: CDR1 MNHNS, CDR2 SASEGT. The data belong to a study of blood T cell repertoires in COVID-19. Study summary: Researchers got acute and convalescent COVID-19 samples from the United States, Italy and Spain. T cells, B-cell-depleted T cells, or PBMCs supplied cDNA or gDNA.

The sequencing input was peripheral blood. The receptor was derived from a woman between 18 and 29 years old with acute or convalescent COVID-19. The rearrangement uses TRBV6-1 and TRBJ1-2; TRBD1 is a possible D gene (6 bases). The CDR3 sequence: CASSEVGARGYTF. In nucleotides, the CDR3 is TGTGCCAGCAGTGAGGTGGGGGCGCGCGGCTACACCTTC.